One and the same sample provided the 8 T cell receptor beta chains below, sequenced in a study of shared clonotypes between healthy human individuals. Profiled with immunoSEQ multiplex PCR; TCRdb holds only in-frame clones, not every one. The sample consists of under 700,000 clones, around 95% of them appearing once. Naive CD8 isolation took CD45RO-negative cells positively selected for CCR7 and excluded terminally differentiated effector memory CD45RA+ cells. Sequenced: naive CD8+ T cells sorted from blood. These receptors were obtained from a woman aged 25 to 45 in good health.

The V gene is TRBV15, the J gene TRBJ2-7; possibly TRBD1 for D (5 bases). Per germline, CDR1 LNHNV and CDR2 YYDKDF (reference sequence). Trimming took off 3 bases at V and 3 bases at J, with 12 bases between the two ends. This CDR3 is built from 14 residues. This CDR3 reads CATSRILQDYEQYF. In nucleotides, the CDR3 is TGTGCCACCAGCAGGATCTTACAGGACTACGAGCAGTACTTC.

The rearrangement joins TRBV27 to TRBJ2-3, with TRBD1 matching 8 bases. Germline CDR1 reads MNHEY; CDR2 reads SMNVEV (reference sequence). V lost 7 bases to trimming and J lost 3 bases; unmatched junction nucleotides: 18. There are 18 residues in the CDR3. The CDR3 DNA is TGTGCCAGCACGACCGGGACAGGTTCAATTCGGGTAACAGATACGCAGTATTTT. Residues: CASTTGTGSIRVTDTQYF.

V gene TRBV28 combines with J gene TRBJ2-1; the match to TRBD2 covers 9 bases. The CDR3 length is 14 residues. J gave up 8 bases and V 3 bases, and 5 bases lay outside the gene matches. The germline gives CDR1 MDHEN, CDR2 SYDVKM. The CDR3 coding sequence is TGTGCCAGCAGTTTTGCTAGCGGGACGGATGAGCAGTTCTTC. It encodes CASSFASGTDEQFF.

The V gene is TRBV6-6, the J gene TRBJ1-5, with 10 bases matching TRBD1. Germline V gene sequence: CDR1 MNHNY, CDR2 SVGAGI (reference sequence). The V and J ends lost 6 bases and 6 bases, in that order; junction bases with no gene match: 5. The CDR3 sequence is 14 residues long. The DNA of the CDR3 is TGTGCCAGCAGGCCGGGACAGGGGCTTCAGCCCCAGCATTTT. Its translation is CASRPGQGLQPQHF.

The V and J genes are TRBV11-2 and TRBJ1-2, with 9 positions matching TRBD1. The V gene's germline CDR1 is SGHAT and CDR2 FQNNGV. The CDR3 has 16 amino acids. The J segment lost 4 bases and the V segment lost 6 bases, leaving 12 bases of the junction unmatched. The CDR3 nucleotides read TGTGCCAGCAGATCTACAGGGGGCGAAGGGAGCTATGGCTACACCTTC. Protein product: CASRSTGGEGSYGYTF.

This chain connects TRBV5-4 to TRBJ2-7; D gene unclear. This CDR3 region has 14 residues. The V and J ends lost 1 base and 3 bases respectively, with 11 bases between them. CDR1 is SGHNT and CDR2 is YYREEE in the germline V gene (reference sequence). Here the CDR3 reads CASSLWQTNYEQYF. The CDR3 coding sequence is TGTGCCAGCAGCTTGTGGCAGACAAACTACGAGCAGTACTTC. Filled out from reference TRBV5-4 and TRBJ2-7, the complete variable domain reads ETGVTQSPTHLIKTRGQQVTLRCSSQSGHNTVSWYQQALGQGPQFIFQYYREEENGRGNFPPRFSGLQFPNYSSELNVNALELDDSALYLCASSLWQTNYEQYFGPGTRLTVT.

Of note for this clone: One base away lies a much larger clone, so this may be a sequencing read error. The sample holds other DNA sequences that translate to the same CDR3. DNA for the CDR3: TGTGCCAGCAGCTTAGGGGGGTACGAGCAGTACTTC. The encoded protein is CASSLGGYEQYF. The chain joins TRBV13 to TRBJ2-7; D gene uncertain. The CDR3 has 12 residues. Germline V lookup: CDR1 PRHDT, CDR2 FYEKMQ (reference sequence). V was pared by 0 bases and J by 4 bases, with 4 bases between.

The rearrangement links TRBV29-1 to TRBJ2-5; TRBD2 matches at 9 bases. The CDR3 loop spans 14 amino acids. V dropped 7 bases and J dropped 6; count of bases not matched to a gene: 12. Germline lookup yields CDR1 SQVTM and CDR2 ANQGSEA. Written as DNA, the CDR3 is TGCAGCGACTCGGGGGGGCTAGCGGGACAGACCCAGTACTTC. This codes for CSDSGGLAGQTQYF.